Below are 6 T cell receptor beta chains sequenced from a single sample in a study of blood T cell repertoires in COVID-19. Clones were sequenced by immunoSEQ multiplex PCR, and TCRdb holds only the in-frame ones, with some missing. In the table there are over 45,000 clones, about four fifths of which are singletons. Material for sequencing was peripheral blood. The receptors were gathered from a man aged 40-50 years with acute or convalescent COVID-19.

In this sample, this clone turned up once. The chain links TRBV7-9 to TRBJ2-5; 8 bases fit TRBD2. V lost 6 bases to trimming and J lost 5 bases; unmatched junction nucleotides: 5. The CDR3 is made up of 13 amino acids. Germline CDR1 is SEHNR and CDR2 is FQNEAQ (reference sequence). CDR3 in DNA: TGTGCCAGCAGTCCGAGCGGGGGTGAGACCCAGTACTTC. Encoded protein: CASSPSGGETQYF.

This clone has a handful of counts. The J gene is TRBJ1-3, the V gene TRBV5-1; 7 nucleotides line up with TRBD1. Looked up from germline, CDR1 is SGHRS and CDR2 is YFSETQ. V shed 4 bases, J shed 0 bases, and the junction held 4 bases outside the gene matches. This CDR3 spans 15 amino acids. The CDR3 region has the DNA TGCGCCAGCAGCCCGGGACAGCTCTCTGGAAACACCATATATTTT. This sequence encodes CASSPGQLSGNTIYF.

The chain combines TRBV6-2 or TRBV6-3 with TRBJ2-7, with TRBD2 as a possible D gene (6 bases). Germline V lookup: CDR1 MNHEY, CDR2 SVGEGT. The CDR3 sequence is 14 residues long. Trimming pared 6 bases from V and 3 bases from J, leaving 15 bases between. The chain's CDR3 is CASSQGTSLYEQYF. The CDR3 DNA follows: TGTGCCAGCAGCCAAGGGACTTCGCTCTACGAGCAGTACTTC.

The CDR3 reads CAWSYTPSGELFF. Here the CDR3 DNA reads TGTGCCTGGAGTTATACTCCTTCCGGGGAGCTGTTTTTT. The chain carries TRBV30 and TRBJ2-2; no definite D call. V was cut by 2 bases and J by 6 bases, with 10 bases left in between. Germline CDR1 reads GTSNPN; CDR2 reads SVGIG (reference sequence). This CDR3 comprises 13 residues.

The chain couples TRBV7-9 to TRBJ2-4; the D is unclear. CDR3 length: 14 residues. Germline assignment: CDR1 SEHNR and CDR2 FQNEAQ (reference sequence). V gave up 0 bases and J gave up 5 bases, with 8 bases separating them. The CDR3 nucleotides are TGTGCCAGCAGCTTAGCGGGCAGCCAAAACATTCAGTACTTC. Translated, it gives CASSLAGSQNIQYF.

The chain carries TRBV10-3 and TRBJ1-5, with 8 positions matching TRBD1. The V gene end was trimmed by 5 bases and the J gene end by 4 bases; junction bases not matched to a gene: 4. The CDR3 totals 14 residues. The germline V gene encodes CDR1 ENHRY and CDR2 SYGVKD. The CDR3 nucleotides are TGTGCCATCAGTAGGACAGGGTGGAATCAGCCCCAGCATTTT. Its protein is CAISRTGWNQPQHF.